A selection of T cell receptor beta chains follows, all from one sample in a study of cytomegalovirus exposure and HLA in healthy donors. Sequenced by immunoSEQ multiplex PCR; TCRdb stores in-frame clones only, minus some. The data show roughly 150,000 clones, with around four fifths seen just once and about 9.7% held by the top ten. Sequencing was performed on PBMCs. These receptors were taken from a man aged 18 to 30 in good health and CMV-seropositive. CDR3s include the opening cysteine and the closing phenylalanine or tryptophan. Fields, in order: clone size, D gene, J gene, V gene, CDR3 protein, CDR3 DNA. D genes are given only for firm matches. Clone sizes are given selectively: once, few, many, or a class where the clone is expanded.

.,TRBD1,TRBJ2-3,TRBV6-1,CASSGTGGADTQYF,TGTGCCAGCAGTGGGACAGGGGGCGCAGATACGCAGTATTTT
.,.,TRBJ2-3,TRBV27,CASSLSAGGLGTDTQYF,TGTGCCAGCAGTTTATCCGCTGGGGGGTTGGGCACAGATACGCAGTATTTT
.,TRBD1,TRBJ1-2,TRBV29-1,CSVGGAGTAHGYTF,TGCAGCGTTGGGGGCGCTGGGACAGCTCATGGCTACACCTTC
.,TRBD2,TRBJ2-7,TRBV27,CASSPGGFYEQYF,TGTGCCAGCAGTCCCGGGGGGTTCTACGAGCAGTACTTC
.,.,TRBJ2-1,TRBV6-6,CASSPPAGQLAFF,TGTGCCAGCAGTCCTCCGGCGGGACAGCTGGCGTTCTTC
.,TRBD1,TRBJ1-2,TRBV6-5,CASSYRGTGGSGYTF,TGTGCCAGCAGTTACAGAGGGACAGGGGGTAGCGGCTACACCTTC
.,.,TRBJ2-1,TRBV5-1,CASSLLDNEQFF,TGCGCCAGCAGCTTGTTAGACAATGAGCAGTTCTTC
once,.,TRBJ2-5,TRBV6-1,CASREGWGTQYF,TGTGCCAGCAGGGAGGGTTGGGGGACCCAGTACTTC
.,TRBD1,TRBJ2-7,TRBV5-1,CASSSGTGPYEQYF,TGCGCCAGCAGCTCCGGGACAGGGCCCTACGAGCAGTACTTC
few,.,TRBJ2-1,TRBV21-1,CASSKLGSGGISYNEQFF,TGTGCCAGCAGCAAACTTGGTAGTGGGGGGATCTCCTACAATGAGCAGTTCTTC
.,.,TRBJ2-5,TRBV15,CATSRITRRGETQYF,TGTGCCACCAGCCGAATTACTAGGAGAGGAGAGACCCAGTACTTC
.,.,TRBJ2-1,TRBV2,CASSEAPGLYEQFF,TGTGCCAGCAGTGAAGCCCCGGGATTGTATGAGCAGTTCTTC
.,TRBD2,TRBJ2-2,TRBV14,CASSLSGTRGTGELFF,TGTGCCAGCAGCCTTTCCGGGACTAGGGGCACCGGGGAGCTGTTTTTT
.,TRBD1,TRBJ2-5,TRBV7-9,CASSFGDRRQETQYF,TGTGCCAGCAGCTTCGGGGACAGGCGACAAGAGACCCAGTACTTC
few,.,TRBJ2-1,TRBV9,CASSVGAGNEQFF,TGTGCCAGCAGCGTAGGGGCGGGAAACGAGCAGTTCTTC
.,.,TRBJ1-1,TRBV7-2,CASSLAPDTTNTEAFF,TGTGCCAGCAGCTTAGCCCCGGACACGACGAACACTGAAGCTTTCTTT
few,.,TRBJ1-2,TRBV7-9,CASSPRGEYGYTF,TGTGCCAGCAGCCCTCGGGGAGAATATGGCTACACCTTC
.,TRBD2,TRBJ2-1,TRBV4-3,CASSLTSGSGNEQFF,TGCGCCAGCTCCCTGACTAGCGGGAGTGGGAATGAGCAGTTCTTC
.,.,TRBJ1-4,TRBV28,CASSLVRGSEKLFF,TGTGCCAGCAGTTTAGTCAGGGGTAGTGAAAAACTGTTTTTT
.,.,TRBJ1-2,TRBV6-5,CASTPRGKGYGYTF,TGTGCCAGCACCCCGAGAGGGAAGGGCTATGGCTACACCTTC
.,TRBD1,TRBJ1-1,TRBV30,CAWAKITGGEAFF,TGTGCCTGGGCGAAGATTACAGGGGGTGAAGCTTTCTTT
.,.,TRBJ2-1,TRBV2,CAGGLYNEQFF,TGTGCCGGAGGACTTTACAATGAGCAGTTCTTC
.,TRBD2,TRBJ2-1,TRBV5-4,CASSFGGDEQFF,TGTGCCAGCAGCTTCGGGGGGGATGAGCAGTTCTTC
once,TRBD2,TRBJ2-1,TRBV29-1,CSVGLAGGYNEQFF,TGCAGCGTGGGACTAGCGGGAGGCTACAATGAGCAGTTCTTC
.,.,TRBJ1-1,TRBV12-5,CASGLVGGNTEAFF,TGTGCTAGTGGTTTGGTCGGCGGAAACACTGAAGCTTTCTTT
once,.,TRBJ2-7,TRBV15,CATSRDRYFVYEQYF,TGTGCCACCAGCAGAGATCGGTATTTTGTCTACGAGCAGTACTTC
.,TRBD2,TRBJ2-3,TRBV6-5,CASRAGGPADTQYF,TGTGCCAGCAGAGCGGGAGGGCCAGCCGATACGCAGTATTTT
.,.,TRBJ1-1,TRBV29-1,CSVGGGVGSEAFF,TGCAGCGTTGGAGGAGGGGTGGGGTCTGAAGCTTTCTTT
.,.,TRBJ1-2,TRBV6-5,CASSDGTRGYTF,TGTGCCAGCAGTGACGGGACTCGAGGCTACACCTTC
.,TRBD2,TRBJ2-1,TRBV4-3,CASSPTTSGHYNEQFF,TGCGCCAGCAGCCCCACGACTAGCGGCCACTACAATGAGCAGTTCTTC
.,.,TRBJ1-5,TRBV10-2,CATAPGFNQPQHF,TGCGCCACCGCTCCCGGGTTCAATCAGCCCCAGCATTTT
.,.,TRBJ1-1,TRBV5-4,CASSLTGTYTEAFF,TGTGCCAGCAGCTTGACAGGGACCTACACTGAAGCTTTCTTT
.,TRBD2,TRBJ2-3,TRBV27,CASSLPTSGLATQYF,TGTGCCAGCAGTTTACCGACTAGCGGTCTGGCTACGCAGTATTTT
few,TRBD2,TRBJ2-3,TRBV4-3,CASSQDGAGGPSDTQYF,TGCGCCAGCAGCCAAGATGGGGCGGGAGGGCCCTCAGATACGCAGTATTTT
.,TRBD1,TRBJ1-4,TRBV5-8,CASRTGQGEFGEKLFF,TGTGCCAGCAGAACTGGACAGGGGGAGTTCGGAGAAAAACTGTTTTTT
.,.,TRBJ2-1,TRBV4-3,CASSQSRWNEQFF,TGCGCCAGCAGCCAGTCCCGGTGGAATGAGCAGTTCTTC
few,.,TRBJ1-1,TRBV2,CASSVRAPEAFF,TGTGCCAGCAGTGTCCGAGCCCCTGAAGCTTTCTTT
.,TRBD2,TRBJ2-7,TRBV2,CASSVLAGDEQYF,TGTGCCAGCAGTGTACTAGCGGGGGACGAGCAGTACTTC
.,.,TRBJ2-3,TRBV7-8,CASGHGDTQYF,TGTGCCAGCGGCCATGGAGATACGCAGTATTTT
.,.,TRBJ2-2,TRBV7-9,CASSPRVTGELFF,TGTGCCAGCAGCCCAAGAGTCACCGGGGAGCTGTTTTTT
.,TRBD2,TRBJ2-7,TRBV7-3,CASSLAGGHSYEQYF,TGTGCCAGCAGCTTGGCGGGAGGGCACAGCTACGAGCAGTACTTC
.,.,TRBJ1-4,TRBV30,CAFWYPGSNEKLFF,TGTGCCTTTTGGTATCCGGGGTCTAATGAAAAACTGTTTTTT
.,.,TRBJ1-1,TRBV7-8,CASSPYGHPLNTEAFF,TGTGCCAGCAGCCCATATGGACACCCACTGAACACTGAAGCTTTCTTT
.,.,TRBJ1-2,TRBV21-1,CASSKDPQGRRGYTF,TGTGCCAGCAGCAAAGATCCACAGGGGCGGAGGGGCTACACCTTC
.,TRBD1,TRBJ2-3,TRBV9,CASSPHGGGTDAQYF,TGTGCCAGCAGCCCGCATGGGGGTGGGACAGATGCGCAGTATTTT
once,.,TRBJ2-1,TRBV5-1,CASSSLKETANNEQFF,TGCGCCAGCAGCTCCCTCAAAGAAACTGCAAACAATGAGCAGTTCTTC
.,TRBD1,TRBJ1-2,TRBV5-1,CASSLVGDRGLGYTF,TGCGCCAGCAGCTTGGTCGGTGACAGGGGTCTAGGCTACACCTTC
few,.,TRBJ2-7,TRBV5-4,CASSLATGIGKYF,TGTGCCAGCAGCTTGGCGACAGGTATTGGAAAGTACTTC
.,.,TRBJ2-7,TRBV7-8,CASSLADRDYEQYF,TGTGCCAGCAGCTTAGCCGACAGAGACTACGAGCAGTACTTC
.,.,TRBJ1-2,TRBV5-6,CASRWGQSNYGYTF,TGTGCCAGCAGGTGGGGGCAGTCTAACTATGGCTACACCTTC
.,.,TRBJ1-3,TRBV4-3,CASSSRAGNTIYF,TGCGCCAGCAGCTCCAGGGCTGGAAACACCATATATTTT
.,.,TRBJ2-7,TRBV29-1,CSVVASAYEQYF,TGCAGCGTTGTGGCTAGCGCCTACGAGCAGTACTTC
.,TRBD2,TRBJ2-3,TRBV4-3,CASSLEREMGTDTQYF,TGCGCCAGCAGTTTGGAGCGGGAGATGGGCACAGATACGCAGTATTTT
.,.,TRBJ1-2,TRBV12-5,CASGLGTETNYGYTF,TGTGCTAGTGGTTTGGGGACAGAGACTAACTATGGCTACACCTTC
once,TRBD1,TRBJ1-3,TRBV19,CASSRTGTGAIIAGNTIYF,TGTGCCAGTAGTCGAACCGGGACAGGGGCTATTATCGCTGGAAACACCATATATTTT
.,.,TRBJ1-4,TRBV5-1,CASSQGFGEKLFF,TGCGCCAGCAGCCAGGGGTTCGGTGAAAAACTGTTTTTT
.,TRBD1,TRBJ1-6,TRBV6-1,CATGQGVGNSPLHF,TGTGCCACCGGACAGGGCGTCGGAAATTCACCCCTCCACTTT
.,.,TRBJ2-7,TRBV5-1,CASSLDSTYEQYF,TGCGCCAGCAGCTTGGACAGTACCTACGAGCAGTACTTC
.,.,TRBJ2-4,TRBV30,CAWGGDKNIQYF,TGTGCCTGGGGAGGGGACAAAAACATTCAGTACTTC
.,TRBD1,TRBJ2-1,TRBV10-1,CASSGDRRGEQFF,TGCGCCAGCAGCGGGGACAGGCGAGGGGAGCAGTTCTTC